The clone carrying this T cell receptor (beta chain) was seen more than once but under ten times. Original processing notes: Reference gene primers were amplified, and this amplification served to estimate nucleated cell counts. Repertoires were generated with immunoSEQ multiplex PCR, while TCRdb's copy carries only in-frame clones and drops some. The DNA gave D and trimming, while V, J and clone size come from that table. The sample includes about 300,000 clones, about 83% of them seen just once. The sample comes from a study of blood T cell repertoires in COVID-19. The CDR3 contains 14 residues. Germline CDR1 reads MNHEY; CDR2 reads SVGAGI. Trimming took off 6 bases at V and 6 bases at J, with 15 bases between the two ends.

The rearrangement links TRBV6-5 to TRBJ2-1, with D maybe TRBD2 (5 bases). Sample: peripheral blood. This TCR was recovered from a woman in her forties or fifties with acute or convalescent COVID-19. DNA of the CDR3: TGTGCCAGCAGCCCGAGGGTCTGGGCCAATGAGCAGTTCTTC. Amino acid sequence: CASSPRVWANEQFF.